These T cell receptor beta chains were read from a single sample in a study of blood T cell repertoires in COVID-19. This table comes from immunoSEQ multiplex PCR, and its TCRdb copy is limited to in-frame clones, with some not included. This sample has some 460,000 clones, with roughly 90% found just once. Sequenced material: peripheral blood. The source is a woman under 40 with acute or convalescent COVID-19. The CDR3 runs from the conserved cysteine through the conserved F or W. Fields, in order: clone size, V gene, J gene, D gene, CDR3 DNA, CDR3 protein. A D gene is named only where the DNA matches it firmly. The size field is filled for only some rows; it gives once, few, many or a size class.

NA	TRBV3-1/TRBV3-2	TRBJ2-5	NA	TGTGCCAGCAATCGGAGGGGATGGGAAGAGACCCAGTACTTC	CASNRRGWEETQYF
NA	TRBV7-7	TRBJ2-2	NA	TGTGCCAGCAGCCCGGGCGGTGCGGGGCGCACCGGGGAGCTGTTTTTT	CASSPGGAGRTGELFF
NA	TRBV18	TRBJ1-1	NA	TGTGCCAGCTCACCGGGCAGACCGAACACTGAAGCTTTCTTT	CASSPGRPNTEAFF
NA	TRBV9	TRBJ2-2	TRBD1	TGTGCCAGCAGCGTGGGGGAGGACAGGGGGTTCACCGGGGAGCTGTTTTTT	CASSVGEDRGFTGELFF
NA	TRBV28	TRBJ1-5	NA	TGTGCCAGCAGCGGTGGGGGAGCGGGGGATCAGCCCCAGCATTTT	CASSGGGAGDQPQHF
NA	TRBV12-5	TRBJ1-1	TRBD1	TGTGCTAGTGGAGGACAGGGGGTCACTGAAGCTTTCTTT	CASGGQGVTEAFF
NA	TRBV7-6	TRBJ1-1	NA	TGTGCCAGCAGCTCACCTGTGGGGACAACTTCCAACACTGAAGCTTTCTTT	CASSSPVGTTSNTEAFF
NA	TRBV10-3	TRBJ1-2	TRBD1	TGTGCCATCAGCCGCGGACAGGGGACGATCTATGGCTACACCTTC	CAISRGQGTIYGYTF
NA	TRBV4-2	TRBJ1-2	TRBD1	TGTGCCAGCAGCCAAGATCAGGGGGGCTTATATGGCTACACCTTC	CASSQDQGGLYGYTF
NA	TRBV6-6	TRBJ1-5	NA	TGTGCCACCTCAGGGGAGTATAGCAATCAGCCCCAGCATTTT	CATSGEYSNQPQHF
few	TRBV7-8	TRBJ2-5	TRBD2	TGTGCCAGCAGCCCGGTACTAGCGGGGGGTTGGAAGACCCAGTACTTC	CASSPVLAGGWKTQYF
once	TRBV6-1	TRBJ2-7	NA	TGTGCCAGCAGCTTCAGGGGAGCCTACGATCAGCAGTACTTC	CASSFRGAYDQQYF
NA	TRBV18	TRBJ2-7	TRBD1	TGTGCCAGCTCACCACCTCTAGGGGACAGGAGGACAAACGAGCAGTACTTC	CASSPPLGDRRTNEQYF
NA	TRBV15	TRBJ2-7	TRBD1	TGTGCCACCAGCGAACTAGGGGGCTCTCCCTACGAGCAGTACTTC	CATSELGGSPYEQYF
NA	TRBV6-5	TRBJ1-1	TRBD1	TGTGCCAGCAACCACAGGGGGGCCACTGAAGCTTTCTTT	CASNHRGATEAFF
few	TRBV6-2/TRBV6-3	TRBJ2-7	TRBD1	TGTGCCAGCAGTTGGGACAGGGGGCACGAGCAGTACTTC	CASSWDRGHEQYF
NA	TRBV5-6	TRBJ1-1	NA	TGTGCCAGCAGCCGGACATCCTCGAACACTGAAGCTTTCTTT	CASSRTSSNTEAFF
NA	TRBV19	TRBJ1-4	NA	TGTGCCAGTAGTATATCGGCGGGGCTTAATGAAAAACTGTTTTTT	CASSISAGLNEKLFF
NA	TRBV6-5	TRBJ1-3	NA	TGTGCCAGCAGCCTAGACCCTGGAAACACCATATATTTT	CASSLDPGNTIYF
NA	TRBV13	TRBJ1-2	NA	TGTGCCAGCACTGCAGGCCCTATGGCCTATGGCTACACCTTC	CASTAGPMAYGYTF
NA	TRBV6-1	TRBJ1-1	NA	TGTGCCAGCAGTGACGCAGGGCTTGGGAACACTGAAGCTTTCTTT	CASSDAGLGNTEAFF
NA	TRBV6-1	TRBJ1-2	NA	TGTGCCAGCAGTGAATGGCCAGGGGGCTACACCTTC	CASSEWPGGYTF
NA	TRBV28	TRBJ1-2	NA	TGTGCCAGCAGTAGGGGAGGGGATGGCTACACCTTC	CASSRGGDGYTF
NA	TRBV2	TRBJ2-2	NA	TGTGCCAGCAGTATGGAGACTCCGAACACCGGGGAGCTGTTTTTT	CASSMETPNTGELFF
few	TRBV19	TRBJ2-7	NA	TGTGCCAGTAGTATAGAATCTACCAGGCCACAGTACTTC	CASSIESTRPQYF
NA	TRBV6-2/TRBV6-3	TRBJ1-2	TRBD1	TGTGCCAGCAGTTACAGGGGGCTTCACTATGGCTACACCTTC	CASSYRGLHYGYTF
few	TRBV9	TRBJ1-3	NA	TGTGCCAGCAGCGTAGTCCCAGACTCTGGAAACACCATATATTTT	CASSVVPDSGNTIYF
NA	TRBV21-1	TRBJ1-2	NA	TGTGCCAGCAGCGCTCCAGGGGGGATCTATGGCTACACCTTC	CASSAPGGIYGYTF
NA	TRBV7-9	TRBJ2-6	NA	TGTGCCAGCAGCTTACAAACCTACAGGGTTGGGGCCAACGTCCTGACTTTC	CASSLQTYRVGANVLTF
NA	TRBV2	TRBJ1-2	NA	TGTGCCAGCATCGACAGCTTTCGGGTCTATGGCTACACCTTC	CASIDSFRVYGYTF
once	TRBV5-4	TRBJ2-3	NA	TGTGCCAGCAGCTCAGCCCCAAAACTAGCTAGGGACACAGATACGCAGTATTTT	CASSSAPKLARDTDTQYF
NA	TRBV28	TRBJ2-5	TRBD2	TGTGCCAGCAGTATACTCCGGGGACTAGCTGGGGAGACCCAGTACTTC	CASSILRGLAGETQYF
NA	TRBV6-5	TRBJ2-3	NA	TGTGCCAGCAGTCCTAGCGTCGACACAGATACGCAGTATTTT	CASSPSVDTDTQYF
NA	TRBV4-2	TRBJ2-1	NA	TGTGCCAGCAGCCAGTTGGACACTTCGGGTTCCTACAATGAGCAGTTCTTC	CASSQLDTSGSYNEQFF
NA	TRBV3-1/TRBV3-2	TRBJ1-4	NA	TGTGCCAGCAGCCGAGGTAATGAAAAACTGTTTTTT	CASSRGNEKLFF
NA	TRBV5-1	TRBJ1-1	NA	TGCGCCAGCAGCCCTCTCGGCCAGGGAAGGCCTGAAGCTTTCTTT	CASSPLGQGRPEAFF
NA	TRBV27	TRBJ2-7	NA	TGTGCCAGCAGTTACTCGGGGGAGCGCTACGAGCAGTACTTC	CASSYSGERYEQYF
NA	TRBV11-2	TRBJ2-3	NA	TGTGCCAGCAGCCTGACAGGAGAAGATACGCAGTATTTT	CASSLTGEDTQYF
NA	TRBV6-5	TRBJ1-4	TRBD1	TGTGCCAGCAGTTACTCGAGGGGGCAAGAAAAACTGTTTTTT	CASSYSRGQEKLFF
NA	TRBV2	TRBJ1-1	NA	TGTGCCAGCAGTGAATTTATGAACACTGAAGCTTTCTTT	CASSEFMNTEAFF
NA	TRBV2	TRBJ1-5	NA	TGTGCCAGCAGTTCCCAGGGGCCCCTAAATCAGCCCCAGCATTTT	CASSSQGPLNQPQHF
NA	TRBV9	TRBJ2-7	NA	TGTGCCAGCAGCGTAGGGGGCACCAGCTCCTACGAGCAGTACTTC	CASSVGGTSSYEQYF
NA	TRBV2	TRBJ2-7	NA	TGTGCCAGCAGGCATGATAGGGACTCCTGCTTC	CASRHDRDSCF
few	TRBV7-3	TRBJ1-1	NA	TGTGCCAGCAGCGTCAACAGGAACACTGAAGCTTTCTTT	CASSVNRNTEAFF